The TCR beta chain described here comes from a study of post-analysis software for immune sequencing data. Study-level information: Clinical courses comprised relapsing-remitting, secondary progressive and progressive-relapsing multiple sclerosis.

This clonotype turned up a few times. Its antigen remains unidentified. Study findings and constraints: Four to six TRBV segments appeared more often in patients than in controls, and TRBV5-6, TRBV5-1 and TRBV20-1 were among these. Relative to controls, patients with multiple sclerosis showed significantly lower normalized Chao1 diversity.

The TCR beta cDNA libraries carried unique molecular identifiers. TCRdb re-derived calls from the PCR reads in MiXCR, one entry per CDR3 protein. The data show some 800,000 distinct CDR3 sequences, with about 45% seen just once and approximately 4.4% held by the top ten. Per the germline V gene, CDR1 is SGHAT and CDR2 is FQNNGV. The CDR3 extends over 17 amino acids. The V and J ends lost 5 bases and 0 bases respectively, with 19 bases between them. This TCR came from a girl between 5 and 17 years old with multiple sclerosis. The chain links TRBV11-2 to TRBJ2-5; D possibly uses TRBD1 or TRBD2 (5 bases each). The sample taken for sequencing was blood. This CDR3 reads CASSLGAAGGYQETQYF. The CDR3 DNA follows: TGTGCCAGCAGCCTAGGGGCAGCAGGCGGGTACCAAGAGACCCAGTACTTC.